This T cell receptor beta chain was documented in a study of blood T cell repertoires in COVID-19. For the study at large: Specimens from acute and convalescent COVID-19 originated in the United States, Italy and Spain. The analysed material was cDNA or gDNA that came from T cells, B-cell-depleted T cells, or PBMCs.

Per the original methods: Counts of nucleated cells, estimated from reference gene primer amplification, were obtained. Profiling relied on immunoSEQ multiplex PCR, and the TCRdb table lists in-frame clones only, not all of them. V, J and clone size derive from that table, while D and trimming were established from the DNA sequence. This table holds about 170,000 clones, about 86% found once. V lost 9 bases to trimming and J lost 8 bases; unmatched junction nucleotides: 10. Per the germline V gene, CDR1 is MNHEY and CDR2 is SVGAGI. The CDR3 loop spans 14 amino acids. This receptor was taken from a man over 45 with active or convalescent COVID-19. V usage is TRBV6-5 and J usage is TRBJ2-2; TRBD1 matches 9 bases. The sequencing sample was made of peripheral blood. CDR3 sequence reads: CASLVQGALGELFF. The CDR3, as DNA: TGTGCCAGTTTAGTACAGGGGGCCCTAGGGGAGCTGTTTTTT.